The source of this T cell receptor (beta chain) is a study of blood T cell repertoires in COVID-19. Germline CDR1 SGHAT, CDR2 FQNNGV. The length of the CDR3 is 14 residues. V lost 7 bases and J 1 base, leaving 13 bases between the germline ends. In the authors' workflow: Nucleated cell number was recorded as an estimate derived from reference gene primer amplification. Sequencing used immunoSEQ multiplex PCR; TCRdb keeps in-frame clones, though not all of them. V, J and clone size reflect that table, while D and trimming were determined from the DNA. Among about 320,000 clones listed, almost 85% were seen once.

The specimen sequenced was peripheral blood. The chain carries TRBV11-2 and TRBJ1-1; tentatively, D is TRBD1 (5 bases). The origin of this receptor is a human donor in a cohort sampled during active COVID-19. CDR3 in DNA: TGTGCCAGCAACACGCGGGGGGGGAACACTGAAGCTTTCTTT. Residues: CASNTRGGNTEAFF. The entire variable domain, with the rest obtained from reference TRBV11-2 and TRBJ1-1, is as follows: EAGVAQSPRYKIIEKRQSVAFWCNPISGHATLYWYQQILGQGPKLLIQFQNNGVVDDSQLPKDRFSAERLKGVDSTLKIQPAKLEDSAVYLCASNTRGGNTEAFFGQGTRLTVV.